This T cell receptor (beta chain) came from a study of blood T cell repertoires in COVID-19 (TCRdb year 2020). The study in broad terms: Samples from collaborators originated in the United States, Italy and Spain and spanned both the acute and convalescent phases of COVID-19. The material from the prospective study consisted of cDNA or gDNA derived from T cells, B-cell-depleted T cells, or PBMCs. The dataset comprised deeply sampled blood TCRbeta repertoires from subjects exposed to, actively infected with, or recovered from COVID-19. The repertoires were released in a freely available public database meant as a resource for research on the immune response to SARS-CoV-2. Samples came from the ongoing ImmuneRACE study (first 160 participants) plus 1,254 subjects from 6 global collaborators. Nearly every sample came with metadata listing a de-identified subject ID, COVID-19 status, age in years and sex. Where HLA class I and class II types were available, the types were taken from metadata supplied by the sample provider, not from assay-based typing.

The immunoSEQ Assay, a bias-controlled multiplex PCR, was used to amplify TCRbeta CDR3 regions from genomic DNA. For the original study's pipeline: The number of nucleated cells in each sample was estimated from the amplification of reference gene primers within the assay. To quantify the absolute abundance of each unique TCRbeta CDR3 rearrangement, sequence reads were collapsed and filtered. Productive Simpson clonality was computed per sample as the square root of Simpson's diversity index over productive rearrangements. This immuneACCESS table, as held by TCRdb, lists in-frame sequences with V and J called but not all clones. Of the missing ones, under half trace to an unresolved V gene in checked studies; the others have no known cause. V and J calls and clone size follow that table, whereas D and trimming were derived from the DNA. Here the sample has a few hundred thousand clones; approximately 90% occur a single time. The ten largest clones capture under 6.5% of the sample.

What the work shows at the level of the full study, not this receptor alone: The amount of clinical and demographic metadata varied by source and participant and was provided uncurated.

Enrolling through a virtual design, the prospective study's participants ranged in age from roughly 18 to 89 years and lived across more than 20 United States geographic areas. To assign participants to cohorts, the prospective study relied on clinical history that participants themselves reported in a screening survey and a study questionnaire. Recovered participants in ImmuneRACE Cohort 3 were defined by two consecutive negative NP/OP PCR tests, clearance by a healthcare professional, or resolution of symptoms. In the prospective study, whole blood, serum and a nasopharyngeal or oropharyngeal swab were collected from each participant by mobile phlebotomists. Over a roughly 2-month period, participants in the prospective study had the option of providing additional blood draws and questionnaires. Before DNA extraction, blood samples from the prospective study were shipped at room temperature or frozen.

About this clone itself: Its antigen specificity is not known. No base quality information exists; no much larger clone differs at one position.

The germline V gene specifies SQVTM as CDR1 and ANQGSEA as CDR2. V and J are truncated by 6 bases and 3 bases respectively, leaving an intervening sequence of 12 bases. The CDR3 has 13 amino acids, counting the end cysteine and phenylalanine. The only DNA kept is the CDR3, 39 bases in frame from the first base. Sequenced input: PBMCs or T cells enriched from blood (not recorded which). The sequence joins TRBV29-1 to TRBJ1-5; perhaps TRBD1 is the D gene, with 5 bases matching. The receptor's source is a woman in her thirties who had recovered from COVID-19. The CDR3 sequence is CSVADSPNQPQHF. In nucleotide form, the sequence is TGCAGCGTAGCAGACAGCCCCAATCAGCCCCAGCATTTT.